This is a list of T cell receptor beta chains from one sample in a study of T cell responses to AZD1222 COVID-19 vaccine. Measured with immunoSEQ multiplex PCR; TCRdb has only the in-frame clones, and not every one. Of some 150,000 clones in the sample, 88% were seen once. The input for sequencing was peripheral blood, taken on day 0 of MenACWY control vaccination. These TCRs come from an adult in good health. Both conserved end residues are part of each CDR3. The D gene is left open where the match is weak. A row's size may be missing; if present it is once, few, many or a size class.

clone_size,d_call,j_call,v_call,cdr3_aa,cdr3_nt
.,.,TRBJ1-2,TRBV3-1/TRBV3-2,CASSKGGLGYTF,TGTGCCAGCAGTAAAGGGGGGTTAGGCTACACCTTC
.,.,TRBJ2-2,TRBV7-3,CASSLSRAGELFF,TGTGCCAGCAGCTTAAGCAGGGCCGGGGAGCTGTTTTTT
once,.,TRBJ1-2,TRBV6-1,CASSEAPRADYGYTF,TGTGCCAGCAGTGAAGCACCCAGGGCTGACTATGGCTACACCTTC
.,.,TRBJ1-5,TRBV4-3,CASSQDHIDLRGNQPQHF,TGCGCCAGCAGCCAAGATCATATAGATCTTAGGGGGAATCAGCCCCAGCATTTT
.,.,TRBJ1-6,TRBV10-3,CAISEERGSPLHF,TGTGCCATCAGTGAGGAAAGGGGTTCACCCCTCCACTTT
.,.,TRBJ2-2,TRBV5-4,CASSLYTGELFF,TGTGCCAGCAGCCTTTACACCGGGGAGCTGTTTTTT
.,.,TRBJ2-7,TRBV14,CASSQGGPRGYEQYF,TGTGCCAGCAGCCAAGGCGGACCGAGAGGGTACGAGCAGTACTTC
.,.,TRBJ2-3,TRBV7-9,CASSFGLGTDTQYF,TGTGCCAGCAGCTTCGGTCTGGGAACAGATACGCAGTATTTT
.,TRBD1,TRBJ1-1,TRBV19,CASSIGGQGASEAFF,TGTGCCAGTAGTATAGGGGGACAGGGGGCGTCGGAAGCTTTCTTT
.,.,TRBJ2-5,TRBV20-1,CSAAPRETQYF,TGCAGTGCAGCACCGAGAGAGACCCAGTACTTC
.,.,TRBJ2-5,TRBV11-2,CASSLVQETQYF,TGTGCCAGCAGCTTAGTTCAAGAGACCCAGTACTTC
.,.,TRBJ1-5,TRBV6-5,CAILGGGGNQPQHF,TGTGCCATCTTAGGCGGGGGAGGCAATCAGCCCCAGCATTTT
many,TRBD2,TRBJ2-1,TRBV4-3,CASSQGTPSGGFEQFF,TGCGCCAGCAGCCAAGGTACACCTAGCGGGGGGTTTGAGCAGTTCTTC
.,TRBD1,TRBJ1-1,TRBV29-1,CTIQTGWNTEAFF,TGCACCATTCAGACAGGGTGGAACACTGAAGCTTTCTTT
.,.,TRBJ2-7,TRBV9,CASSVGGSYEQYF,TGTGCCAGCAGCGTAGGTGGCTCCTACGAGCAGTACTTC
once,.,TRBJ1-5,TRBV2,CASSERAANQPQHF,TGTGCCAGCAGTGAAAGGGCAGCTAATCAGCCCCAGCATTTT
.,TRBD1,TRBJ1-4,TRBV5-4,CASSRGQDEKLFF,TGTGCCAGCAGCCGGGGACAGGATGAAAAACTGTTTTTT
.,.,TRBJ1-1,TRBV7-2,CASSYRNGYTEAFF,TGTGCCAGCAGCTATCGTAACGGGTACACTGAAGCTTTCTTT
.,TRBD2,TRBJ2-7,TRBV5-1,CASSATLAGGEQYF,TGCGCCAGCAGCGCGACCCTAGCGGGAGGGGAGCAGTACTTC
.,TRBD2,TRBJ2-1,TRBV9,CASSAALAGESNEQFF,TGTGCCAGCAGCGCGGCTTTAGCGGGGGAGTCGAATGAGCAGTTCTTC
once,.,TRBJ2-1,TRBV7-2,CASSTSTGDEQFF,TGTGCCAGCAGCACTTCCACGGGCGATGAGCAGTTCTTC
.,.,TRBJ2-4,TRBV24-1,CATSDFVGAKNIQYF,TGTGCCACCAGTGATTTCGTCGGAGCCAAAAACATTCAGTACTTC
.,.,TRBJ2-3,TRBV7-3,CASSLTFADTQYF,TGTGCCAGCAGCTTAACGTTCGCAGATACGCAGTATTTT
.,TRBD2,TRBJ2-1,TRBV5-6,CASRWGLAGGEQFF,TGTGCCAGCAGATGGGGACTAGCGGGGGGTGAGCAGTTCTTC
.,.,TRBJ1-1,TRBV7-9,CASVWSGSTEAFF,TGTGCCAGTGTGTGGTCGGGGAGCACTGAAGCTTTCTTT
.,TRBD1,TRBJ1-1,TRBV2,CASSSQGALMNTEAFF,TGTGCCAGCAGTTCACAGGGGGCCCTGATGAACACTGAAGCTTTCTTT
.,.,TRBJ2-7,TRBV3-1/TRBV3-2,CASSHQGTYEQYF,TGTGCCAGCAGCCATCAGGGTACCTACGAGCAGTACTTC
.,.,TRBJ1-1,TRBV12-3/TRBV12-4,CASSLKGSTEAFF,TGTGCCAGCAGTTTAAAGGGCAGCACTGAAGCTTTCTTT
.,.,TRBJ2-7,TRBV5-1,CASSLAADYEQYF,TGCGCCAGCAGCTTGGCGGCAGACTACGAGCAGTACTTC
.,TRBD1,TRBJ1-2,TRBV20-1,CSASDRGLEGYTF,TGCAGTGCTAGTGACAGGGGGCTGGAAGGCTACACCTTC
.,TRBD1,TRBJ2-3,TRBV6-6,CASSSTGVGTDTQYF,TGTGCCAGCAGTTCAACAGGGGTTGGAACAGATACGCAGTATTTT
.,.,TRBJ1-1,TRBV29-1,CSVEHGDTEAFF,TGCAGCGTTGAACATGGGGACACTGAAGCTTTCTTT
.,.,TRBJ1-1,TRBV5-1,CASSLASGGRTEAFF,TGCGCCAGCAGCTTGGCTTCCGGGGGAAGGACTGAAGCTTTCTTT
once,.,TRBJ2-3,TRBV5-8,CASSTGPGHRVSDTQYF,TGTGCCAGCAGCACCGGTCCGGGACACCGGGTGTCAGATACGCAGTATTTT
.,TRBD1,TRBJ1-2,TRBV6-5,CASSYWGQGNYGYTF,TGTGCCAGCAGTTACTGGGGACAGGGGAACTATGGCTACACCTTC
.,TRBD2,TRBJ2-7,TRBV7-9,CASSGGGPRPYEQYF,TGTGCCAGCAGCGGCGGGGGACCTCGTCCCTACGAGCAGTACTTC
.,.,TRBJ2-7,TRBV15,CATSRDSYEQYF,TGTGCCACCAGCAGAGATTCCTACGAGCAGTACTTC
.,.,TRBJ1-2,TRBV28,CASSPNTDYGYTF,TGTGCCAGCAGCCCCAACACGGACTATGGCTACACCTTC
few,TRBD1,TRBJ1-5,TRBV5-7,CASSLGGQENSNQPQHF,TGTGCCAGCAGCTTGGGGGGACAGGAGAATAGCAATCAGCCCCAGCATTTT
.,TRBD2,TRBJ2-3,TRBV4-3,CASSQSTGLAGGRADTQYF,TGCGCCAGCAGCCAGTCTACGGGACTAGCGGGAGGGCGTGCAGATACGCAGTATTTT
.,.,TRBJ1-1,TRBV27,CASTQGPGSHTEAFF,TGTGCCAGCACCCAGGGTCCAGGGTCGCACACTGAAGCTTTCTTT
.,TRBD2,TRBJ2-1,TRBV9,CASSPPGGRPYNEQFF,TGTGCCAGCAGCCCACCCGGCGGGAGACCCTACAATGAGCAGTTCTTC
.,TRBD1,TRBJ2-2,TRBV5-6,CASSPRTGSFPGELFF,TGTGCCAGCAGCCCCCGGACAGGGTCTTTTCCCGGGGAGCTGTTTTTT
.,TRBD1,TRBJ2-5,TRBV5-5,CASSGGQGVQETQYF,TGTGCCAGCAGCGGCGGACAGGGGGTACAAGAGACCCAGTACTTC
.,.,TRBJ1-6,TRBV30,CAWSSHFGDNSPLHF,TGTGCCTGGAGTTCTCATTTCGGGGATAATTCACCCCTCCACTTT
.,TRBD2,TRBJ2-7,TRBV6-4,CASSELAGSSYEQYF,TGTGCCAGCAGTGAATTAGCGGGGAGCTCCTACGAGCAGTACTTC
.,TRBD1,TRBJ1-4,TRBV28,CASSTSQGVTDEKLFF,TGTGCCAGCAGTACCAGCCAGGGGGTAACGGATGAAAAACTGTTTTTT
.,TRBD1,TRBJ1-4,TRBV7-2,CASSLGARDRGNEKLFF,TGTGCCAGCAGCCTCGGAGCCAGGGACAGGGGAAATGAAAAACTGTTTTTT
.,.,TRBJ1-6,TRBV15,CATSGSIVTSGSPLHF,TGTGCCACCAGCGGATCTATTGTCACCTCGGGTTCACCCCTCCACTTT
.,.,TRBJ2-2,TRBV28,CASSLFGTGELFF,TGTGCCAGCAGTTTATTCGGTACCGGGGAGCTGTTTTTT
.,TRBD1,TRBJ2-2,TRBV18,CASSPWQGDGTGELFF,TGTGCCAGCTCACCATGGCAGGGGGACGGCACCGGGGAGCTGTTTTTT
.,.,TRBJ1-1,TRBV6-4,CASSVQENTEAFF,TGTGCCAGCAGTGTTCAGGAGAACACTGAAGCTTTCTTT
.,.,TRBJ1-5,TRBV6-5,CASTMGKVSNQPQHF,TGTGCCAGCACTATGGGGAAGGTAAGCAATCAGCCCCAGCATTTT
.,.,TRBJ1-2,TRBV30,CAWSVPDGLFYGYTF,TGTGCCTGGAGTGTCCCGGACGGTCTTTTCTATGGCTACACCTTC
.,TRBD2,TRBJ2-5,TRBV4-1,CASSQVGREGPETQYF,TGCGCCAGCAGCCAAGTGGGGCGGGAGGGCCCCGAGACCCAGTACTTC
.,TRBD2,TRBJ2-5,TRBV11-2,CASSRTRQETQYF,TGTGCCAGCAGCCGGACTAGGCAAGAGACCCAGTACTTC
.,.,TRBJ1-1,TRBV11-2,CASSLDTRLKAGAEAFF,TGTGCCAGCAGCTTAGATACGCGACTGAAGGCCGGGGCTGAAGCTTTCTTT
.,.,TRBJ2-7,TRBV6-2/TRBV6-3,CASSYSIGLLGTVYEQYF,TGTGCCAGCAGTTACTCAATCGGGCTTCTAGGGACTGTCTACGAGCAGTACTTC